The 26 T cell receptor beta chains listed next were all sequenced from one sample in a study of OX40 agonist ivuxolimab in advanced cancers. Sequencing used immunoSEQ multiplex PCR; TCRdb keeps in-frame clones, though not all of them. The sample records approximately 35,000 clones, more than 80% being singletons. This specimen was CD4+ or CD8+ T cells sorted from blood, taken in a trial of the OX40 agonist ivuxolimab. The receptors were gathered from an adult with an advanced solid tumor such as melanoma, head and neck, liver or kidney cancer.

The chain couples TRBV30 to TRBJ1-2, with 8 bases identical to TRBD1. CDR1 and CDR2 from the germline V gene are GTSNPN and SVGIG (reference sequence). V gave up 7 bases and J gave up 4 bases; unmatched junction bases: 8. The CDR3 is 13 residues long. CDR3 nucleotides: TGTGCCTCGGACAGGGAAGCCCCCTATGGCTACACCTTC. This encodes CASDREAPYGYTF. The full variable domain, with the rest looked up from reference TRBV30 and TRBJ1-2, is SQTIHQWPATLVQPVGSPLSLECTVEGTSNPNLYWYRQAAGRGLQLLFYSVGIGQISSEVPQNLSASRPQDRQFILSSKKLLLSDSGFYLCASDREAPYGYTFGSGTRLTVV.

This chain uses TRBV7-3 with TRBJ2-1, with TRBD2 matching 7 bases. The CDR3 covers 15 residues. After removal of 5 bases from V and 3 bases from J, the junction contained 7 bases not matched to a gene. The germline gives CDR1 SGHTA, CDR2 FQGTGA. CDR3 protein: CASSIGGTYYNEQFF. Here the CDR3 DNA reads TGTGCCAGCAGCATCGGGGGGACTTACTACAATGAGCAGTTCTTC.

The table lists this clone with a count of one. This chain links TRBV7-9 with TRBJ2-3, with 11 bases that match TRBD2. CDR1 SEHNR and CDR2 FQNEAQ come from the germline V gene (reference sequence). J gave up 5 bases and V 5 bases, and 6 bases lay outside the gene matches. This CDR3 has 15 amino acids. The CDR3 protein is CASSPSGRRQDTQYF. The CDR3 DNA is TGTGCCAGCAGCCCTAGCGGGAGGCGGCAAGATACGCAGTATTTT.

The V gene is TRBV19, the J gene TRBJ2-1, with unresolved D. Germline CDR1 is LNHDA and CDR2 is SQIVND (reference sequence). V was cut by 7 bases and J by 0 bases, with 25 bases left in between. The CDR3 runs to 19 residues. The CDR3: CASTTEVGAGWGSYNEQFF. CDR3 nucleotides: TGTGCCAGTACCACCGAAGTAGGCGCCGGTTGGGGCTCCTACAATGAGCAGTTCTTC.

V and J are TRBV9 and TRBJ2-3; D gene uncertain. The CDR3 extends over 15 amino acids. Trimming pared 0 bases from V and 1 base from J, leaving 9 bases between. CDR1 is SGDLS and CDR2 is YYNGEE in the germline V gene. DNA for the CDR3: TGTGCCAGCAGCGTAGTAAGTTCCGGCACAGATACGCAGTATTTT. Translation: CASSVVSSGTDTQYF. Full variable domain (missing parts from reference TRBV9 and TRBJ2-3): DSGVTQTPKHLITATGQRVTLRCSPRSGDLSVYWYQQSLDQGLQFLIQYYNGEERAKGNILERFSAQQFPDLHSELNLSSLELGDSALYFCASSVVSSGTDTQYFGPGTRLTVL.

This chain connects TRBV4-3 to TRBJ1-2; no clear D gene. The CDR3 has 15 amino acids. The germline gives CDR1 LGHNA, CDR2 YSLEER. V gave up 0 bases and J gave up 0 bases, with 8 bases separating them. The CDR3 nucleotides read TGCGCCAGCAGCCAAGATCGGAAAGCTAACTATGGCTACACCTTC. This sequence encodes CASSQDRKANYGYTF.

For the CDR3, the DNA is TGTGCCAGCAGTGGGTACGAGCAGTACTTC. Amino acid sequence: CASSGYEQYF. The J gene is TRBJ2-7, the V gene TRBV2; no clear D. V was pared by 4 bases and J by 4 bases, with 2 bases between. Germline CDR1 and CDR2: SNHLY and FYNNEI. The CDR3 runs to 10 residues.

V is TRBV7-8 and J is TRBJ1-1; D might be TRBD1 (5 bases). The germline V gene encodes CDR1 SGHVS and CDR2 FQNEAQ. Trimming took 0 bases from V and 5 from J, leaving 10 bases between them. The length of the CDR3 is 14 residues. The CDR3 nucleotides are TGTGCCAGCAGCTTAGCGGCAGGGAGTACTGAAGCTTTCTTT. As protein: CASSLAAGSTEAFF.

The chain recombines TRBV9 with TRBJ2-1, with D hard to call. V lost 0 bases to trimming and J lost 7 bases, with 5 bases between them. Germline V gene data show CDR1 as SGDLS and CDR2 as YYNGEE. CDR3 length equals 12 residues. The CDR3 coding sequence is TGTGCCAGCAGCGTAGACCCGAATGAGCAGTTCTTC. It encodes CASSVDPNEQFF.

The V and J genes are TRBV27 and TRBJ2-7, with D unclear. The CDR3 is 14 amino acids. Trimming stripped 3 bases from V and 2 bases from J, with 11 bases between. The germline gives CDR1 MNHEY, CDR2 SMNVEV (reference sequence). The CDR3 sequence is CASSFDHTAYEQYF. The CDR3 DNA reads TGTGCCAGCAGTTTTGATCATACAGCCTACGAGCAGTACTTC.

This chain joins TRBV9 and TRBJ2-2; D possibly matches TRBD1 or TRBD2 (5 bases each). Per the germline V gene, CDR1 is SGDLS and CDR2 is YYNGEE. The V gene lost 2 bases and the J gene lost 7 bases, with 6 bases spanning the gap. The CDR3 is 12 amino acids. In DNA form, the CDR3 reads TGTGCCAGCAGCGTTGGGGGCGGGGAGCTGTTTTTT. Its protein product is CASSVGGGELFF.

The V and J genes are TRBV9 and TRBJ2-3, with a possible D match to TRBD2 (6 bases). CDR3 length: 14 residues. Germline loops: CDR1 SGDLS, CDR2 YYNGEE. V was trimmed by 0 bases and J by 4 bases, leaving 9 bases between them. This CDR3 reads CASSVALASDTQYF. The CDR3 DNA follows: TGTGCCAGCAGCGTAGCACTAGCCTCAGATACGCAGTATTTT.

Only one count was recorded for this clone. This chain's CDR3 is CASSLGQLYGYTF. The CDR3 region has the DNA TGTGCCAGCAGCTTAGGGCAGCTCTATGGCTACACCTTC. The chain has TRBV7-6 and TRBJ1-2; D is unclear. The CDR3 has 13 amino acids. Germline CDR1 SGHVS, CDR2 FNYEAQ. V lost 1 base and J lost 4, with 7 bases in between. Based on the CDR3 plus reference TRBV7-6 and TRBJ1-2, the full variable domain is GAGVSQSPRYKVTKRGQDVALRCDPISGHVSLYWYRQALGQGPEFLTYFNYEAQQDKSGLPNDRFSAERPEGSISTLTIQRTEQRDSAMYRCASSLGQLYGYTFGSGTRLTVV.

This clone was counted only a few times. The chain employs TRBV27 and TRBJ2-7; D possibly corresponds to TRBD1 (5 bases). This CDR3 has 16 amino acids. Trimming pared 5 bases from V and 3 bases from J, leaving 20 bases between. Germline CDR1 is MNHEY and CDR2 is SMNVEV (reference sequence). The CDR3, as DNA: TGTGCCAGCAGTCCGAGCCCCGGAACAGGTGTCTACGAGCAGTACTTC. As protein: CASSPSPGTGVYEQYF.

This chain links TRBV7-1 with TRBJ1-2; 7 nucleotides agree with TRBD1. TRBV7-1 is an open reading frame whose function is uncertain. The CDR3 runs 18 residues. The trim removed 4 bases at V and 6 bases at J, leaving 20 bases unmatched. CDR3 sequence (DNA): TGTGCCAGCAGCTTAGTTTTCGGGCAGGGGGTCTTTGGTGATGGCTACACCTTC. This encodes CASSLVFGQGVFGDGYTF.

V is TRBV2 and J is TRBJ2-3; weak D call: TRBD2 (6 bases). In germline, CDR1 is SNHLY, CDR2 FYNNEI. The CDR3 runs to 15 residues. Trimming left V 7 bases short and J 4 bases short, with 18 bases between. CDR3 in DNA: TGTGCCAGCAAGGTCTCCGGGAGTTACTCAGATACGCAGTATTTT. The encoded protein is CASKVSGSYSDTQYF.

This clone was recorded once. V is TRBV6-4 and J is TRBJ2-3; D might be TRBD2 (6 bases). V was clipped by 2 bases and J by 4 bases, with 13 bases between them. In germline, CDR1 is MRHNA, CDR2 SNTAGT. The CDR3 runs to 15 residues. In nucleotides, the CDR3 is TGTGCCAGCAGTGACGGTGCGGGGCCGTCAGATACGCAGTATTTT. This codes for CASSDGAGPSDTQYF.

V usage is TRBV4-3 and J usage is TRBJ1-6; weak D call: TRBD1 (5 bases). CDR3 length: 16 amino acids. V was shortened by 0 bases and J by 8 bases, with 14 bases between the two germline ends. Looked up from germline, CDR1 is LGHNA and CDR2 is YSLEER. The CDR3 protein is CASSQDRGTEDSPLHF. The CDR3 coding sequence is TGCGCCAGCAGCCAAGATCGGGGGACCGAAGATTCACCCCTCCACTTT.

CDR3 sequence reads: CASSSQTGRGDEQYF. CDR3 DNA sequence: TGTGCCAGCAGTTCCCAGACGGGCCGCGGGGACGAGCAGTACTTC. The rearrangement joins TRBV6-5 to TRBJ2-7, with D perhaps matching TRBD2 (6 bases). There are 15 residues in the CDR3. V was clipped by 4 bases and J by 5 bases, with 18 bases between them. Per germline, CDR1 MNHEY and CDR2 SVGAGI.

In DNA form, the CDR3 reads TGTGCCAGCAGCAGAGATCAACCGGGACTAGCGGGAGGGGAGCAGTTCTTC. Translated: CASSRDQPGLAGGEQFF. This sequence joins TRBV13 and TRBJ2-1, with TRBD2 matching over 16 bases. V shed 5 bases and J 10 bases; nucleotides not matched to a gene: 11. There are 17 residues in the CDR3. In germline, CDR1 is PRHDT, CDR2 FYEKMQ (reference sequence).

V usage is TRBV6-5 and J usage is TRBJ2-7; no definite D call. In germline, CDR1 is MNHEY, CDR2 SVGAGI. The CDR3 sequence is 11 residues long. Trimming left V 2 bases short and J 3 bases short, with 2 bases between. CDR3 protein: CASSYNYEQYF. The CDR3 DNA sequence: TGTGCCAGCAGTTACAACTACGAGCAGTACTTC.

The CDR3 region is CAWGQYNSPLHF. In DNA form, the CDR3 reads TGTGCCTGGGGACAGTATAATTCACCCCTCCACTTT. The chain is built from TRBV30 and TRBJ1-6, with D possibly being TRBD1 (6 bases). The germline gives CDR1 GTSNPN, CDR2 SVGIG (reference sequence). This CDR3 is 12 amino acids long. V lost 5 bases to trimming and J lost 4 bases, with 6 bases between them. The full variable domain, rest sourced from reference TRBV30 and TRBJ1-6, is SQTIHQWPATLVQPVGSPLSLECTVEGTSNPNLYWYRQAAGRGLQLLFYSVGIGQISSEVPQNLSASRPQDRQFILSSKKLLLSDSGFYLCAWGQYNSPLHFGNGTRLTVT.

This clone was seen a handful of times. One junction end does not reproduce the germline sequence, and a read error may be involved. The chain combines TRBV12-5 with TRBJ2-2, with a tentative D call TRBD2 (6 bases). This CDR3 is 16 amino acids long. CDR1 and CDR2 from the germline V gene are LGHNT and FRNRAP. The CDR3 sequence: CASGLVGGGGHRGAVF. In DNA, the CDR3 is TGTGCTAGTGGTTTGGTAGGTGGGGGAGGACACCGGGGAGCTGTTTTT.

This sequence joins TRBV7-8 and TRBJ2-5, with D maybe TRBD2 (6 bases). The CDR3 consists of 14 residues. Germline CDR1 and CDR2: SGHVS and FQNEAQ. Trimming cost V 4 bases and J 1 base, with 10 bases left between them. Here the CDR3 reads CASSSRDSQETQYF. CDR3 nucleotide sequence: TGTGCCAGCAGCTCACGGGACTCCCAAGAGACCCAGTACTTC.

CDR3 coding DNA: TGTGCCAGCAGCCCCAACGCCGGGACAGCAAGAGAAGCTTTCTTT. Translation gives CASSPNAGTAREAFF. The chain has TRBV11-3 and TRBJ1-1; 7 positions agree with TRBD1. With 5 bases clipped from V and 8 bases from J, the junction kept 14 bases outside the gene matches. This CDR3 is built from 15 residues. The germline V gene has CDR1 SGHNT and CDR2 YENEEA.

The rearrangement uses TRBV5-1 and TRBJ2-7; 11 bases are shared with TRBD2. Trimming cost V 0 bases and J 4 bases; bases outside gene matches: 3. The CDR3 extends over 15 amino acids. Germline V gene sequence: CDR1 SGHRS, CDR2 YFSETQ. The CDR3 is CASSLVIAGGYEQYF. The CDR3 DNA reads TGCGCCAGCAGCTTGGTGATAGCGGGGGGGTACGAGCAGTACTTC.